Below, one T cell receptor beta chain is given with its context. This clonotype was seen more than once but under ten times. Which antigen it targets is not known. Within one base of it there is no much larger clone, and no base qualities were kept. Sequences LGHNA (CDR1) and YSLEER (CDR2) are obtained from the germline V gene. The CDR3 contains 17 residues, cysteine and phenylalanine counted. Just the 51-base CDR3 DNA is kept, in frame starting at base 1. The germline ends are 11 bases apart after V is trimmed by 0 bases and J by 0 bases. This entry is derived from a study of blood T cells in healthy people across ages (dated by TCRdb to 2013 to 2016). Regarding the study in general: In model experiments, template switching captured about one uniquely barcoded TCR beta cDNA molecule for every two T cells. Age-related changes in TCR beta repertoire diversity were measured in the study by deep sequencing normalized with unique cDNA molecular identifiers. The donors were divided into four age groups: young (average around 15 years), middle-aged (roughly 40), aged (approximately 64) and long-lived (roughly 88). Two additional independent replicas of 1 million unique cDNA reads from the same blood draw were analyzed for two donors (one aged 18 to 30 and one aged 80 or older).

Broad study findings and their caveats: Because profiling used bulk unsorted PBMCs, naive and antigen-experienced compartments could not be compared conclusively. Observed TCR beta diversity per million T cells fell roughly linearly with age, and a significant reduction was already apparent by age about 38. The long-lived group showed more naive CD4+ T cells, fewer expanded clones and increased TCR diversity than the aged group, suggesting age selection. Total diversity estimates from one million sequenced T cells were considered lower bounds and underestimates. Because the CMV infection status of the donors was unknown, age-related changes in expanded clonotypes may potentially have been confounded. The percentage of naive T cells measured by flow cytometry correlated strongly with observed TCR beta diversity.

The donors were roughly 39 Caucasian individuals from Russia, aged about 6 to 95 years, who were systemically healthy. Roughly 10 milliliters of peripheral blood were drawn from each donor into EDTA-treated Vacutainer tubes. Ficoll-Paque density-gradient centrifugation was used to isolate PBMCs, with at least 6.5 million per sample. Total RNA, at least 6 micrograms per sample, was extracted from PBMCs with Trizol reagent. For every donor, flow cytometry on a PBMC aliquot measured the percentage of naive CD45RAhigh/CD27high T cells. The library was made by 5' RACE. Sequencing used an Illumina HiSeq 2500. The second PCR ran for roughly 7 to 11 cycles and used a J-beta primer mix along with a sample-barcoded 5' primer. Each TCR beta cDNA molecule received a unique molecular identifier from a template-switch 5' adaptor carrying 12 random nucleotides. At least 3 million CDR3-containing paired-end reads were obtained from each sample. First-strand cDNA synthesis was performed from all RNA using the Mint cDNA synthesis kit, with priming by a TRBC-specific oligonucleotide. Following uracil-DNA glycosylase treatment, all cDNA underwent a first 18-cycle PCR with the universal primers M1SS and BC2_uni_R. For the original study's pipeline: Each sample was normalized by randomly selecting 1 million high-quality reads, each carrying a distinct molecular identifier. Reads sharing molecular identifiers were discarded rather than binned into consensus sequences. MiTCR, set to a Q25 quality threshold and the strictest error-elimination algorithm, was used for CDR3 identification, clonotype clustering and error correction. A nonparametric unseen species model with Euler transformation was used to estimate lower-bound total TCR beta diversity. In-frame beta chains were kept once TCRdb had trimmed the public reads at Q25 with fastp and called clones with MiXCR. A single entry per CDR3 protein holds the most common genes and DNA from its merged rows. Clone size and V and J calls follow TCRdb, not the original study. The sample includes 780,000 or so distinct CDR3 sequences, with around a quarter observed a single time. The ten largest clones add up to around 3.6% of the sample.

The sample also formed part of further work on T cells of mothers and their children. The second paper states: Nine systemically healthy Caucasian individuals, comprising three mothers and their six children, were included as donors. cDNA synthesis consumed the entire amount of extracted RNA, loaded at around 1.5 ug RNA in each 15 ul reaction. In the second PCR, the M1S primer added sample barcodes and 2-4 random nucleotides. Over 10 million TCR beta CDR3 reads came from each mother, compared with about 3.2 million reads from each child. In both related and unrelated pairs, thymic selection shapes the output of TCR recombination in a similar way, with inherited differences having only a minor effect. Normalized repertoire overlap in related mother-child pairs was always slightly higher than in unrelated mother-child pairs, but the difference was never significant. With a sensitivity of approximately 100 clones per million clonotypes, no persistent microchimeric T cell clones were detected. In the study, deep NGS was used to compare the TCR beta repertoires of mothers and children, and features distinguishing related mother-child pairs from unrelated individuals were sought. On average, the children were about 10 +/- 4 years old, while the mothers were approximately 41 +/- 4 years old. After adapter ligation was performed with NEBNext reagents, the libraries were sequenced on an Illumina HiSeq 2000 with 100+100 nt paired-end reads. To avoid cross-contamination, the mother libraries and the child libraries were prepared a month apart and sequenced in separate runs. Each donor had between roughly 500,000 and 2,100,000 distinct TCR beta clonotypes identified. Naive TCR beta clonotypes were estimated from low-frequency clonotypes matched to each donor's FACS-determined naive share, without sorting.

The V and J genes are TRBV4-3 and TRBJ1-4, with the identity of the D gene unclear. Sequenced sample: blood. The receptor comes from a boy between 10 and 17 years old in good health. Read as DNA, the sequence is TGCGCCAGCAGCCAAGATTCGGCGGCTGCAACTAATGAAAAACTGTTTTTT. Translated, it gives CASSQDSAAATNEKLFF.